The text below deals with one T cell receptor (beta chain). Which antigen it targets is not known. There are no base qualities to consult, and no much larger clone falls within one base. The meaning of the sample's time point label: about 28 days (+/-7) after the second vaccine dose. Because spike-specific TCR depth and breadth did not differ between the two schedules, AZD1222 recipients who got a second dose at roughly 4 weeks were pooled with those who got a second dose at roughly 12 weeks. The vaccinee samples were drawn from two UK trials, COV001 and COV002, one of which was a single-blind randomized controlled phase 2/3 trial testing AZD1222 (ChAdOx1 nCoV-19) in healthy adults. For TCRbeta chain sequencing, PBMC samples from trial participants were taken at day 0 and at day 28 after the second dose. The germline V gene supplies CDR1 MRHNA and CDR2 SNTAGT. V gives up 3 bases and J gives up 5 bases, and the segment between their germline ends measures 14 bases. The cysteine opens and the phenylalanine closes a CDR3 of 15 amino acids. Only the CDR3 DNA is retained, 45 bases long and in frame from the first base.

The sample is drawn from a study of T cell responses to AZD1222 COVID-19 vaccine (dated by TCRdb to the early 2020s). About the investigation overall: A total of roughly 240 trial participants underwent TCR sequencing, of whom around 200 received two doses of AZD1222 and 26 received two doses of the MenACWY control vaccine. Enrollment into the trials was organized by age into subgroups of 18-55, 56-69 and 70-plus years, and those subgroups contained 148, 28 and 57 TCR-sequenced participants, respectively. Findings and caveats that apply to the study as a whole: Most participants were white British and females outnumbered males, and the authors suggested that clonal diversity may have been underestimated. Conclusions about previously exposed vaccinees are limited, since just five or six AZD1222 recipients were seropositive for SARS-CoV-2 at baseline. Reportedly, close to half of the unique spike-specific TCRs recognized epitopes lying outside the regions that are mutated in the B.1.351 and B.1.1.7 variants. In the small 56-69-year group, the increase in depth fell short of significance, most likely because of low power. The whole spike protein was spanned by vaccine-associated CD4 TCRs, and dominant responses were seen in regions 160-218 and 743-854. Spike-specific TCR breadth and depth rose significantly after two AZD1222 doses compared with day 0 and with MenACWY recipients. Because no samples from the day 14 peak response were available, repertoires could be characterized only after the peak T cell response.

The CDR3 regions of human TCRbeta chains were analyzed by immunosequencing. From the authors' description of their analysis: Repertoire TCRs were checked for matches against a reference library of SARS-CoV-2-specific TCRs that had been generated using the MIRA antigen-specificity platform. Breadth was defined as the fraction of unique TCRs that were SARS-CoV-2-associated, and depth was defined as the fraction of total T cells that were SARS-CoV-2-associated. Using the MIRA data, every spike-specific TCR was mapped to the spike region that the TCR reacted to and assigned to either a CD4 or a CD8 class. Log10-transformed breadth and depth values were compared by one-way ANOVA with Sidak's multiple comparisons tests. Here the immuneACCESS table is served through TCRdb, limited to in-frame sequences with V and J called. Missing clones are a known gap in these copies; in checked studies unresolved V genes cover under half, and the rest lacks a known reason. That table is the source of V, J and clone size, and D and trimming were worked out from the DNA. This sample holds some 150,000 clones; roughly 90% were observed only once. Roughly 1.6% of the sample goes to the ten largest clones.

The chain was built from TRBV6-4 and TRBJ2-1, with TRBD2 as a weak D call on 7 bases. The specimen was peripheral blood, collected 28 days after the second AZD1222 dose. The sequence was obtained from an adult who received the AZD1222 COVID-19 vaccine. The bases read TGTGCCAGCAGTGAAGGAGGGGGGGGCCACAATGAGCAGTTCTTC. The encoded protein is CASSEGGGGHNEQFF.